This T cell receptor (beta chain) was documented in a study of T and B cells in COVID-19 patients. Study information: Active-infection patients were older, median about 70 years, than recovered patients, median around 34 years. Critical illness requiring mechanical ventilation or extracorporeal membrane oxygenation affected three fifths of the roughly 20 active-infection patients. Comorbidities linked to unfavorable COVID-19 outcome were present in about 90% of the 20 active-infection patients.

From blood, about 240-500 ng of genomic DNA served as TRB template. Multiplex PCR with BIOMED2 TRB-A/B primer pools amplified TRB rearrangements. One entry per CDR3 protein results from TCRdb running MiXCR on the multiplex PCR reads. This table holds approximately 17,000 distinct CDR3 sequences, 27% found once. Worth noting for this clonotype: The antigen is unknown.

Overall study results and limits: In COVID-19 patients, T cell receptor beta variable and joining gene use was reportedly strongly skewed.

The CDR3 totals 16 residues. Losses at the gene ends were 6 bases for V and 3 bases for J; bases not matched to a gene: 3. Germline CDR1 MNHEY, CDR2 SVGAGI. This rearrangement joins TRBV6-5 to TRBJ2-1; TRBD2 matches 15 bases. The TCR originated in a human donor who had recovered from COVID-19. Input material: blood. CDR3 sequence reads: CASRRTSGRGYNEQFF. In nucleotides, the CDR3 is TGTGCCAGCAGGCGGACTAGCGGGAGGGGCTACAATGAGCAGTTCTTC.